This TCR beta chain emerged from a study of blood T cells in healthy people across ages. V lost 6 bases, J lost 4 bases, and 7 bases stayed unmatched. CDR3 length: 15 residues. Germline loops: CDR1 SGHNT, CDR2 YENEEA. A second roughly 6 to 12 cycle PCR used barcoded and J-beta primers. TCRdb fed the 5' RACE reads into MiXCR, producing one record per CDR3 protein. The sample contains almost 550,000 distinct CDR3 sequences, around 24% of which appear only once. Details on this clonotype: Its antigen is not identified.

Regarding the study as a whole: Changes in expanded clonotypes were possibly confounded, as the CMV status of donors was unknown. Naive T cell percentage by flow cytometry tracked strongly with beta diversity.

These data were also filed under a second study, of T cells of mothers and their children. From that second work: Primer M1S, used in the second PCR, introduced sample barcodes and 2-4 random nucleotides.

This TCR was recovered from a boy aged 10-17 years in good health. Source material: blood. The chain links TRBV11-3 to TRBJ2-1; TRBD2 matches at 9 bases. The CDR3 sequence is CASSGSGGSYNEQFF. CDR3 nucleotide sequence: TGTGCCAGCAGTGGTAGCGGGGGATCATACAATGAGCAGTTCTTC.